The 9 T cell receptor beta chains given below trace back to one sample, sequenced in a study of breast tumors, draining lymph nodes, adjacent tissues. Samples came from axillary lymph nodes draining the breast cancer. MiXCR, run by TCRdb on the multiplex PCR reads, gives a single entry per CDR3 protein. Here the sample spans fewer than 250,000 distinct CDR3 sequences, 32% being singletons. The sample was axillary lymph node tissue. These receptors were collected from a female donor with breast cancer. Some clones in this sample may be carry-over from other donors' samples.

Written as DNA, the CDR3 is TGCGCCAGCAGTGAATATCTGGGACAATACAATGAGCAGTTCTTC. It encodes CASSEYLGQYNEQFF. The chain uses TRBV10-1 and TRBJ2-1; maybe TRBD1 (6 bases). From germline, CDR1 is WNHNN and CDR2 SYGVQD (reference sequence). Trimming removed 3 bases at V and 4 bases at J, with 13 bases between. The CDR3 runs 15 residues.

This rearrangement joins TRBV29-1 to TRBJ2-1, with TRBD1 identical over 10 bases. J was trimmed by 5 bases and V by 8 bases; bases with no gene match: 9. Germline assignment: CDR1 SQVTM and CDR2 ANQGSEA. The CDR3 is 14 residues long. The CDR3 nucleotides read TGCAGCCTCCCCTCGGGACAGGGGAACAATGAGCAGTTCTTC. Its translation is CSLPSGQGNNEQFF.

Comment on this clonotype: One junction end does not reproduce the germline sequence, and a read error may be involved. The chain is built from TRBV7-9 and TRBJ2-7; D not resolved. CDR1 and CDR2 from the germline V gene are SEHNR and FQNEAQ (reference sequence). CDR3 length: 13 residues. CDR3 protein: CAGSVATPYEQDF. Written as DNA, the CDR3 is TGTGCCGGCAGCGTCGCGACCCCCTACGAGCAGGACTTC.

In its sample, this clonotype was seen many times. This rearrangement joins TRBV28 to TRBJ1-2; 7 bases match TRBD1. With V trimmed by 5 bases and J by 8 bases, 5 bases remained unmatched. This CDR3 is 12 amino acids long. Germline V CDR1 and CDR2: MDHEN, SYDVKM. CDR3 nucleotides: TGTGCCAGCAGTGACAGGGTCTACGGCTACACCTTC. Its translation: CASSDRVYGYTF.

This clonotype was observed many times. The chain's CDR3 is CATSRDQAGHEQFF. Here the CDR3 DNA reads TGTGCCACCAGCAGAGATCAGGCGGGGCATGAGCAGTTCTTC. The chain has TRBV15 and TRBJ2-1, with D perhaps TRBD2 (6 bases). The CDR3 is made up of 14 amino acids. The ends were cut back, 0 bases at V and 8 bases at J, with 11 bases in the middle. Germline CDR1 reads LNHNV; CDR2 reads YYDKDF (reference sequence).

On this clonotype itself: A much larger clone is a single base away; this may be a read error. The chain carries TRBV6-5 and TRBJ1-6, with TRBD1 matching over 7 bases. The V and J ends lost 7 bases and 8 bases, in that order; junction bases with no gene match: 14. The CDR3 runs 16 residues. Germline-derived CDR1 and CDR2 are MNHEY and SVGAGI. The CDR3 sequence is CASTPSTGSNYSPLHF. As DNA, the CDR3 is TGTGCCAGCACTCCCTCGACAGGGAGCAATTATTCACCCCTCCACTTT.

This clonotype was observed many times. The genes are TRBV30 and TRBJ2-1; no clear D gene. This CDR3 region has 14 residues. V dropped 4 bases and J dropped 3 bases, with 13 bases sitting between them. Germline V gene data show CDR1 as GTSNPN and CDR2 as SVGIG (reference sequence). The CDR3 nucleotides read TGTGCCTGGACCCCCGGGCTACACTACAATGAGCAGTTCTTC. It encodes CAWTPGLHYNEQFF.

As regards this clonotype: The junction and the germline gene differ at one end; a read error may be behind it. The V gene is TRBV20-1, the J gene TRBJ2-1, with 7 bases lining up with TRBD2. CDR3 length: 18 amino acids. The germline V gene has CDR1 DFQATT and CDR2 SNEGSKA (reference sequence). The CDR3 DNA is TGCAGTGTTAGAGCCGCCCCTCGAGCGGGAAGCTCCTACAATGAGCAGTTCTTC. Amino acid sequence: CSVRAAPRAGSSYNEQFF.

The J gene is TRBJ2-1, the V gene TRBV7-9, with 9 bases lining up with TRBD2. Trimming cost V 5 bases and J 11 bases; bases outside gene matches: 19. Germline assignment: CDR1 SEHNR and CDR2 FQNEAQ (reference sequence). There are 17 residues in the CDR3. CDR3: CASSKGLAGGVNDQQFF. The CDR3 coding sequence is TGTGCCAGCAGCAAAGGACTGGCGGGAGGGGTCAATGATCAGCAGTTCTTC.